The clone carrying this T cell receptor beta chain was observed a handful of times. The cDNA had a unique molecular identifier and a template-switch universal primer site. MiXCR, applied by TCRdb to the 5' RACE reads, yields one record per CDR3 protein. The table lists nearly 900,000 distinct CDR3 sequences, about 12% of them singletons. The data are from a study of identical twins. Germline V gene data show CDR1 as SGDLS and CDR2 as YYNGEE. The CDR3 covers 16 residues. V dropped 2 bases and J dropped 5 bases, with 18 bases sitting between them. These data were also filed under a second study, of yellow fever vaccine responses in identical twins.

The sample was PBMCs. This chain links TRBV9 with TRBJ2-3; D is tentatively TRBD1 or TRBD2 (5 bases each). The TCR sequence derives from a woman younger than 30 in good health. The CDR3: CASSVGDVLQGDTQYF. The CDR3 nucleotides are TGTGCCAGCAGCGTGGGAGACGTCCTCCAGGGAGATACGCAGTATTTT.